This entry describes one T cell receptor (beta chain). Its cognate antigen is unknown. Germline lookup yields CDR1 MNHEY and CDR2 SMNVEV (reference sequence). The germline V and J ends were trimmed by 5 bases and 9 bases, with 26 bases remaining between them. CDR3 length: 17 amino acids. Prepared libraries of TCR beta cDNA carried unique molecular identifiers. TCRdb re-called the PCR reads with MiXCR, one entry per CDR3 protein. The data show 250,000 to 300,000 distinct CDR3 sequences, roughly a third seen once. The data belong to a study of post-analysis software for immune sequencing data. Study-level findings and limits: TRBV segments more frequent in patients than in controls numbered roughly 5 and included TRBV5-6, TRBV5-1 and TRBV20-1. Batch-matched samples strongly co-clustered by F measure.

The receptor was isolated from a girl under 18 with multiple sclerosis. The sample was blood. The V call is TRBV27, the J call TRBJ2-1, with D perhaps being TRBD1 or TRBD2 (5 bases each). The CDR3 DNA sequence: TGTGCCAGCAGTCTGGCCCTAGGGGACGGAATTGTCGGTGAGCAGTTCTTC. This translates into CASSLALGDGIVGEQFF.